Listed below are T cell receptor beta chains from one sample, sequenced in a study of T cells in Graves' hyperthyroidism and ophthalmopathy. In TCRdb, the multiplex PCR reads were re-called with MiXCR into one record per CDR3 protein. The table lists approximately 590,000 distinct CDR3 sequences, 35% to 55% of them singletons, with just under 8.5% in the top ten. Source material: peripheral blood or thyroid tissue (not recorded which). These receptor sequences come from a woman aged 18-30 years with Graves' hyperthyroidism. The CDR3 runs from the conserved cysteine through the conserved F or W. The D gene is left open where the match is weak. Some rows have no size entry. The others give once, few or many, or a class for an expanded clone.

d_gene	abundance	j_gene	v_gene	CDR3aa	CDR3nt
NA	few	TRBJ2-2	TRBV11-3	CASSQMSITGELFF	TGCGCCAGCAGCCAAATGTCGATCACCGGGGAGCTGTTTTTT
TRBD2	NA	TRBJ2-5	TRBV29-1	CSAGLAGGGETQYF	TGCAGCGCTGGACTAGCGGGAGGGGGGGAGACCCAGTACTTC
NA	NA	TRBJ2-7	TRBV29-1	CSSSTSTYEQYF	TGCAGCTCCTCGACTAGTACCTACGAGCAGTACTTC
TRBD1	NA	TRBJ2-2	TRBV29-1	CSVGQGVSGELFF	TGCAGCGTTGGACAGGGGGTATCCGGGGAGCTGTTTTTT
NA	few	TRBJ1-3	TRBV6-1	CASSSHRSSGNTIYF	TGTGCCAGCTCCTCACACAGGAGCTCTGGAAACACCATATATTTT
TRBD2	once	TRBJ2-7	TRBV6-6	CAISEREGQPQQYF	TGTGCCATCAGTGAAAGGGAGGGGCAGCCCCAGCAGTACTTC
NA	many	TRBJ2-7	TRBV20-1	CSAPHMGGLEQYF	TGCAGTGCTCCCCACATGGGGGGACTTGAGCAGTACTTC
NA	once	TRBJ2-5	TRBV10-3	CASIPTGRAWETQYF	TGTGCCAGCATCCCAACAGGGCGGGCTTGGGAGACCCAGTACTTC
NA	many	TRBJ2-7	TRBV7-8	CASSGQYAYEQYF	TGTGCCAGCAGCGGACAGTATGCCTACGAGCAGTACTTC
TRBD2	few	TRBJ2-2	TRBV2	CASSEVSAGNTGELFF	TGTGCCAGCAGTGAAGTCTCAGCGGGAAACACCGGGGAGCTGTTTTTT
TRBD2	NA	TRBJ2-2	TRBV2	CASSAWTSGVFFF	TGTGCCAGCAGTGCCTGGACTAGCGGGGTCTTCTTTTTT
TRBD1	few	TRBJ1-1	TRBV19	CASSVTGAVNTEAFF	TGTGCCAGTAGTGTCACAGGGGCTGTGAACACTGAAGCTTTCTTT
NA	NA	TRBJ1-1	TRBV9	CASSVAPGDQGGTEAFF	TGTGCCAGCAGCGTAGCCCCCGGTGATCAGGGTGGGACTGAAGCTTTCTTT
NA	NA	TRBJ1-1	TRBV10-3	CAISLQSNTEAFF	TGTGCCATCAGCTTACAGTCAAACACTGAAGCTTTCTTT
NA	NA	TRBJ1-6	TRBV7-2	CASSLALMGDHDSPLHF	TGTGCCAGCAGCTTAGCGCTAATGGGAGACCATGATTCACCCCTCCACTTT
NA	NA	TRBJ1-2	TRBV12-3/TRBV12-4	CASSEQEGGYTF	TGTGCCAGCAGTGAACAGGAAGGCGGCTACACCTTC
NA	many	TRBJ2-5	TRBV10-1	CASSPVGVQGPETQYF	TGCGCCAGCAGTCCCGTCGGCGTGCAGGGGCCAGAGACCCAGTACTTC